A selection of T cell receptor beta chains follows, all from one sample in a study of blood T cell repertoires in COVID-19. The data were produced by immunoSEQ multiplex PCR, yet TCRdb's version contains in-frame clones alone and is incomplete. The profile shows 150,000 to 250,000 clones, roughly 82% of them singletons. The material sequenced was PBMCs or T cells enriched from blood (not recorded which). The receptors shown here come from a man aged 40-49 years who had recovered from COVID-19. Both conserved end residues are part of each CDR3. D genes are given only for firm matches. Expanded clones get a size class; other rows say once, few or many, or leave the size out.

v_gene: TRBV24-1
abundance: NA
d_gene: TRBD2
j_gene: TRBJ2-1
CDR3nt: TGTGCCACCAGTGGGGGGGGCTCCTACAATGAGCAGTTCTTC
CDR3aa: CATSGGGSYNEQFF

v_gene: TRBV27
abundance: NA
d_gene: NA
j_gene: TRBJ2-7
CDR3nt: TGTGCCAGCCGGAGGGACCTAGCCTACGAGCAGTACTTC
CDR3aa: CASRRDLAYEQYF

v_gene: TRBV5-1
abundance: once
d_gene: NA
j_gene: TRBJ1-2
CDR3nt: TGCGCCAGCAGCTCCATAGTTACGGGTGCCCGTAGCTACACCTTC
CDR3aa: CASSSIVTGARSYTF

v_gene: TRBV6-5
abundance: NA
d_gene: TRBD1
j_gene: TRBJ1-5
CDR3nt: TGTGCCAGCTCCGACAGGGTCAATCAGCCCCAGCATTTT
CDR3aa: CASSDRVNQPQHF

v_gene: TRBV6-5
abundance: NA
d_gene: TRBD1
j_gene: TRBJ1-2
CDR3nt: TGTGCCAGCACCTCCGGGACAGGGGAAGGCTACACCTTC
CDR3aa: CASTSGTGEGYTF

v_gene: TRBV7-6
abundance: NA
d_gene: NA
j_gene: TRBJ1-1
CDR3nt: TGTGCCAGCAGCTTAGCAGGCGGATCGAACACTGAAGCTTTCTTT
CDR3aa: CASSLAGGSNTEAFF

v_gene: TRBV7-6
abundance: NA
d_gene: NA
j_gene: TRBJ1-1
CDR3nt: TGTGCCAGCAGCTTAGACAGCTACACTGAAGCTTTCTTT
CDR3aa: CASSLDSYTEAFF

v_gene: TRBV5-1
abundance: NA
d_gene: NA
j_gene: TRBJ2-2
CDR3nt: TGCGCCAGCAGCTTGGGAGGGAGTGACACCGGGGAGCTGTTTTTT
CDR3aa: CASSLGGSDTGELFF

v_gene: TRBV7-9
abundance: NA
d_gene: NA
j_gene: TRBJ2-1
CDR3nt: TGTGCCAGCAGCTTAGCATGGCCGGGGTCCTACAATGAGCAGTTCTTC
CDR3aa: CASSLAWPGSYNEQFF

v_gene: TRBV28
abundance: NA
d_gene: NA
j_gene: TRBJ1-2
CDR3nt: TGTGCCAGCAGTTTTAGACCGGGGGACTACACCTTC
CDR3aa: CASSFRPGDYTF

v_gene: TRBV7-9
abundance: NA
d_gene: NA
j_gene: TRBJ2-1
CDR3nt: TGTGCCAGCAGCTTAGCCTCGGCAGGGTACAATGGGCAGTTCTTC
CDR3aa: CASSLASAGYNGQFF

v_gene: TRBV21-1
abundance: NA
d_gene: NA
j_gene: TRBJ2-1
CDR3nt: TGTGCCAGCAGCAGGGGGGAGTGGGAGCAGTTCTTC
CDR3aa: CASSRGEWEQFF

v_gene: TRBV7-8
abundance: NA
d_gene: NA
j_gene: TRBJ1-6
CDR3nt: TGTGCCAGCAGCTTCTCGGGGATCTACGATTCACCCCTCCACTTT
CDR3aa: CASSFSGIYDSPLHF

v_gene: TRBV5-1
abundance: NA
d_gene: NA
j_gene: TRBJ2-1
CDR3nt: TGCGCCAGCAGCTGGGGGGGCAACAATGAGCAGTTCTTC
CDR3aa: CASSWGGNNEQFF

v_gene: TRBV7-2
abundance: few
d_gene: TRBD1
j_gene: TRBJ2-5
CDR3nt: TGTGCCAGCAGCTCCCTGGACAGGAAAGAGACCCAGTACTTC
CDR3aa: CASSSLDRKETQYF

v_gene: TRBV20-1
abundance: few
d_gene: NA
j_gene: TRBJ1-6
CDR3nt: TGCAGTGCTAGTGAGAGGCCGAGCTCCTATAATTCACCCCTCCACTTT
CDR3aa: CSASERPSSYNSPLHF

v_gene: TRBV30
abundance: few
d_gene: NA
j_gene: TRBJ1-5
CDR3nt: TGTGCCTGGAGTTTAAGTGGACTAAGCAATCAGCCCCAGCATTTT
CDR3aa: CAWSLSGLSNQPQHF

v_gene: TRBV29-1
abundance: few
d_gene: NA
j_gene: TRBJ1-1
CDR3nt: TGCAGCGTTGAAGATTATGGAGGGCTGAGGACTGAAGCTTTCTTT
CDR3aa: CSVEDYGGLRTEAFF

v_gene: TRBV5-4
abundance: NA
d_gene: TRBD1
j_gene: TRBJ2-3
CDR3nt: TGTGCCAGCAGCTTGGGGTCACCGCGACAGGGGAAGGATACGCAGTATTTT
CDR3aa: CASSLGSPRQGKDTQYF

v_gene: TRBV11-2
abundance: NA
d_gene: TRBD1
j_gene: TRBJ2-7
CDR3nt: TGTGCCAGCAGCCCGATTCGGACAGGAAACTACGAGCAGTACTTC
CDR3aa: CASSPIRTGNYEQYF

v_gene: TRBV19
abundance: NA
d_gene: TRBD1
j_gene: TRBJ1-1
CDR3nt: TGTGCCAGTAGTTGGGGGACAGTGGCCACTGAAGCTTTCTTT
CDR3aa: CASSWGTVATEAFF

v_gene: TRBV9
abundance: NA
d_gene: NA
j_gene: TRBJ1-1
CDR3nt: TGTGCCAGCAGCGGGGGGGGCACTGAAGCTTTCTTT
CDR3aa: CASSGGGTEAFF

v_gene: TRBV2
abundance: NA
d_gene: NA
j_gene: TRBJ1-2
CDR3nt: TGTGCCAGCAGTTTCCAGACAGGAGGTAATGGCTACACCTTC
CDR3aa: CASSFQTGGNGYTF

v_gene: TRBV7-2
abundance: few
d_gene: NA
j_gene: TRBJ1-1
CDR3nt: TGTGCCAGCAGCTTCCGGGGGGCGGACACTGAAGCTTTCTTT
CDR3aa: CASSFRGADTEAFF

v_gene: TRBV5-8
abundance: NA
d_gene: NA
j_gene: TRBJ2-5
CDR3nt: TGTGCCAGCAGCTTGGACGGGGGACAGCCTTCCCAAGAGACCCAGTACTTC
CDR3aa: CASSLDGGQPSQETQYF

v_gene: TRBV5-6
abundance: NA
d_gene: TRBD2
j_gene: TRBJ2-7
CDR3nt: TGTGCCAGCAGCCAATTGGCGACTAGCGGGCCCTCAAGCTCCTACGAGCAGTACTTC
CDR3aa: CASSQLATSGPSSSYEQYF

v_gene: TRBV5-1
abundance: NA
d_gene: TRBD1
j_gene: TRBJ2-1
CDR3nt: TGCGCCAGCAGCTTAACAGGGGGCGGAAACAATGAGCAGTTCTTC
CDR3aa: CASSLTGGGNNEQFF

v_gene: TRBV7-9
abundance: NA
d_gene: TRBD1
j_gene: TRBJ2-2
CDR3nt: TGTGCCAGGCAGGGGGCTCCCAACACCGGGGAGCTGTTTTTT
CDR3aa: CARQGAPNTGELFF

v_gene: TRBV3-1/TRBV3-2
abundance: NA
d_gene: TRBD2
j_gene: TRBJ2-1
CDR3nt: TGTGCCAGCAGTCGCGTTCTTAGGACTAGCGGTTACAATGAGCAGTTCTTC
CDR3aa: CASSRVLRTSGYNEQFF

v_gene: TRBV6-5
abundance: NA
d_gene: TRBD1
j_gene: TRBJ2-7
CDR3nt: TGTGCCAGCAAGGGCCTGACAGGGATCTCCTACGAGCAGTACTTC
CDR3aa: CASKGLTGISYEQYF

v_gene: TRBV6-5
abundance: NA
d_gene: TRBD2
j_gene: TRBJ2-1
CDR3nt: TGTGCCAGCAACGGCGGGAGGGCCTACAATGAGCAGTTCTTC
CDR3aa: CASNGGRAYNEQFF

v_gene: TRBV2
abundance: NA
d_gene: NA
j_gene: TRBJ1-6
CDR3nt: TGTGCCAGCAGTAGAAGGACGGGGATTCCGTCGGGTTCACCCCTCCACTTT
CDR3aa: CASSRRTGIPSGSPLHF

v_gene: TRBV27
abundance: NA
d_gene: TRBD2
j_gene: TRBJ2-5
CDR3nt: TGTGCCAGCAGTACCTTAGCGGGAGGTAGGGTTAAGACCCAGTACTTC
CDR3aa: CASSTLAGGRVKTQYF

v_gene: TRBV30
abundance: NA
d_gene: NA
j_gene: TRBJ2-3
CDR3nt: TGTGCCTGGACGCAGACTAGTTCCGCAGATACGCAGTATTTT
CDR3aa: CAWTQTSSADTQYF

v_gene: TRBV6-1
abundance: NA
d_gene: NA
j_gene: TRBJ2-7
CDR3nt: TGTGCCAGCAGTGGAGCATGGCCCCGCTACGAGCAGTACTTC
CDR3aa: CASSGAWPRYEQYF